This T cell receptor beta chain was recovered during a study of blood T cell repertoires in COVID-19. Study-level information: Spain, Italy and the United States supplied samples that represented acute and convalescent COVID-19. Nucleic acid was either cDNA or gDNA, and it came from T cells, B-cell-depleted T cells, or PBMCs.

The V gene's germline CDR1 is SGHTA and CDR2 FQGNSA. This CDR3 spans 14 amino acids. V was pared by 2 bases and J by 5 bases, with 11 bases between. Libraries were prepared by immunoSEQ multiplex PCR; TCRdb keeps only in-frame clonotypes and omits some of them. The sample carries 150,000 to 200,000 clones, 88% recorded once. The V and J genes are TRBV7-2 and TRBJ2-3; D is ambiguous. The origin of this receptor is a human donor in a cohort sampled during active COVID-19. The sequenced sample was peripheral blood. The CDR3 region is CASSLTQSKDTQYF. CDR3 coding DNA: TGTGCCAGCAGCTTAACCCAGTCAAAAGATACGCAGTATTTT.